These 29 T cell receptor beta chains originate from one sample sequenced in a study of T cells in Graves' hyperthyroidism and ophthalmopathy. TCR beta CDR3 sequences were amplified from RNA transcripts. The study used the HTBI primer set for a first-round RT-PCR of the TCR CDR3. In TCRdb, the multiplex PCR reads were re-called with MiXCR into one record per CDR3 protein. The sample consists of approximately 720,000 distinct CDR3 sequences, 15% to 20% of them appearing once. The material sequenced was blood. The source is a woman aged 50 to 60 with Graves' hyperthyroidism that later progressed to Graves' ophthalmopathy.

As for this clonotype: At one of its ends the junction is not consistent with the germline gene, which may arise from a read error. This sequence joins TRBV5-6 and TRBJ1-2; D may be TRBD1 (6 bases). Germline CDR1 SGHDT, CDR2 YYEEEE. The CDR3 has 16 amino acids. In DNA, the CDR3 is TGTGTCAGCACCCAAGGGGGGATCGGCCGGGACTATGGCTACACCTTC. It translates to CVSTQGGIGRDYGYTF.

In this sample, this clonotype turned up a few times. This chain connects TRBV6-2 or TRBV6-3 to TRBJ1-5; 10 bases map to TRBD1. Trimming at V came to 6 bases and at J to 1 base, leaving 12 bases not matched to a gene. The CDR3 totals 18 residues. Looked up from germline, CDR1 is MNHEY and CDR2 is SVGEGT. CDR3 sequence (DNA): TGTGCCAGCAGGATGACAGGGGGCGCGGGCGTGAGCAATCAGCCCCAGCATTTT. This translates into CASRMTGGAGVSNQPQHF.

This clonotype came up a few times. The chain has TRBV27 and TRBJ1-1, with TRBD1 matching 8 bases. CDR1 and CDR2 (germline): MNHEY, SMNVEV (reference sequence). Unmatched junction bases numbered 9, after V lost 5 bases and J lost 1 base. This CDR3 spans 16 amino acids. CDR3 in DNA: TGTGCCAGCAGTCCCTCAGGGGGCGCATGGAACACTGAAGCTTTCTTT. It specifies CASSPSGGAWNTEAFF.

This clonotype was observed many times. The chain recombines TRBV11-2 with TRBJ1-1; 7 nucleotides align to TRBD1. In germline, CDR1 is SGHAT, CDR2 FQNNGV. V was clipped by 2 bases and J by 4 bases; unmatched bases: 16. This CDR3 is built from 18 residues. CDR3 coding DNA: TGTGCCAGCAGCTTAAGCGGCCATACAGGGGTACAGTTCACTGAAGCTTTCTTT. Protein sequence: CASSLSGHTGVQFTEAFF.

The sample holds a few counts of this clonotype. The V gene is TRBV20-1, the J gene TRBJ1-2; 12 positions match TRBD1. The V gene's germline CDR1 is DFQATT and CDR2 SNEGSKA (reference sequence). The CDR3 runs to 12 residues. This chain's CDR3 is CSAGTGGAGYTF. The CDR3, as DNA: TGCAGCGCCGGGACAGGGGGCGCGGGCTACACCTTC.

This clonotype was counted ten times or more. The rearrangement joins TRBV2 to TRBJ2-3; D possibly uses TRBD1 or TRBD2 (5 bases each). Trimming shortened V by 11 bases and J by 1 base, and 19 bases separated the two germline ends. CDR3 length equals 15 residues. Per the germline V gene, CDR1 is SNHLY and CDR2 is FYNNEI. Here the CDR3 reads CAGSRGGHRTDTQYF. The CDR3, as DNA: TGTGCCGGATCCAGAGGAGGACACCGCACAGATACGCAGTATTTT. Supplemented by reference TRBV2 and TRBJ2-3, the full variable domain reads EPEVTQTPSHQVTQMGQEVILRCVPISNHLYFYWYRQILGQKVEFLVSFYNNEISEKSEIFDDQFSVERPDGSNFTLKIRSTKLEDSAMYFCAGSRGGHRTDTQYFGPGTRLTVL.

The V gene is TRBV10-2, the J gene TRBJ1-5; D is undetermined. V lost 8 bases to trimming and J lost 0 bases, with 14 bases between them. Germline lookup yields CDR1 WSHSY and CDR2 SAAADI. The CDR3 length is 15 residues. The CDR3 region has the DNA TGCGCCAGCCAGGACGGTCCTTATAGCAATCAGCCCCAGCATTTT. It specifies CASQDGPYSNQPQHF.

The rearrangement joins TRBV9 to TRBJ2-1, with 7 bases that match TRBD2. The CDR3 is 18 residues long. Unmatched junction bases numbered 13, after V lost 4 bases and J lost 0 bases. Germline loops: CDR1 SGDLS, CDR2 YYNGEE. The CDR3 loop reads CASSKIGRGFSSYNEQFF. The CDR3 DNA follows: TGTGCCAGCAGCAAAATCGGGCGGGGGTTTAGCTCCTACAATGAGCAGTTCTTC.

In its sample, this clonotype was seen many times. The V and J genes are TRBV2 and TRBJ2-2; a possible D gene is TRBD2 (6 bases). CDR3 length: 14 amino acids. Deletions cut 6 bases from V and 2 bases from J, with 10 bases between. Germline lookup yields CDR1 SNHLY and CDR2 FYNNEI. The CDR3 nucleotides read TGTGCCAGCAGAGGGGAGGTCAACACCGGGGAGCTGTTTTTT. Its translation: CASRGEVNTGELFF. Full variable domain (rest looked up from reference TRBV2 and TRBJ2-2): EPEVTQTPSHQVTQMGQEVILRCVPISNHLYFYWYRQILGQKVEFLVSFYNNEISEKSEIFDDQFSVERPDGSNFTLKIRSTKLEDSAMYFCASRGEVNTGELFFGEGSRLTVL.

This clonotype has a count of ten or more. The chain's CDR3 is CATSPGGSSYEQYF. In nucleotides, the CDR3 is TGTGCCACCTCACCAGGGGGATCATCCTACGAGCAGTACTTC. This rearrangement joins TRBV12-3 or TRBV12-4 to TRBJ2-7, with TRBD1 matching over 7 bases. CDR3 length: 14 amino acids. The V and J ends lost 10 bases and 1 base, in that order; junction bases with no gene match: 10.

This clonotype was counted a few times. The chain carries TRBV29-1 and TRBJ2-1; 9 bases match TRBD2. Trimming took 8 bases from V and 5 from J; bases not matched to a gene: 13. Germline V gene lookup returns CDR1 SQVTM and CDR2 ANQGSEA. There are 15 residues in the CDR3. Written as DNA, the CDR3 is TGCAGCTCCGGAAGGAGCGGGGGGACCAACAATGAGCAGTTCTTC. Protein product: CSSGRSGGTNNEQFF.

This clonotype was picked up a small number of times. The V call is TRBV4-1, the J call TRBJ2-4; 7 nucleotides align to TRBD1. The CDR3 has 17 residues. Germline V gene data show CDR1 as MGHRA and CDR2 as YSYEKL. Trimming took 4 bases from V and 2 from J; bases not matched to a gene: 11. CDR3 sequence reads: CASSPQRAGGTKNIQYF. CDR3 bases: TGCGCCAGCAGCCCGCAGAGGGCAGGGGGAACCAAAAACATTCAGTACTTC.

This chain uses TRBV6-1 with TRBJ1-6, with TRBD1 as a possible D gene (5 bases). The germline V and J ends were trimmed by 11 bases and 7 bases, with 15 bases remaining between them. CDR3 length: 13 residues. Germline V lookup: CDR1 MNHNS, CDR2 SASEGT. The CDR3 DNA sequence: TGTGCCGCGAACCGGGACTCAAATTCACCCCTCCACTTT. It codes for CAANRDSNSPLHF.

This clonotype was counted a few times. V usage is TRBV29-1 and J usage is TRBJ2-3; D remains ambiguous. Per germline, CDR1 SQVTM and CDR2 ANQGSEA. Trimming stripped 4 bases from V and 0 bases from J, with 11 bases between. The CDR3 consists of 14 residues. The CDR3 DNA sequence: TGCAGCGTTGCGTTCGGTGCTAGCACAGATACGCAGTATTTT. This translates into CSVAFGASTDTQYF.

This clonotype was detected ten times or more. V and J are TRBV3-1 and TRBJ1-1; D gene unclear. From germline, CDR1 is LGHDT and CDR2 YNNKEL (reference sequence). The CDR3 extends over 16 amino acids. Between the trimmed V and J ends, which lost 5 bases and 1 base, there was a span of 17 bases. This CDR3 reads CASSDSMDLWNTEAFF. The CDR3 DNA is TGTGCCAGCAGCGACTCCATGGACTTATGGAACACTGAAGCTTTCTTT.

The gene calls are TRBV7-2 and TRBJ1-3, with 7 positions matching TRBD1. J lost 2 bases, V lost 5 bases, and 6 bases had no gene match. Germline CDR1 and CDR2: SGHTA and FQGNSA. This CDR3 has 15 residues. CDR3 in DNA: TGTGCCAGCAGCCGCCAGACAGGGACTGGAAACACCATATATTTT. It codes for CASSRQTGTGNTIYF.

This clonotype was picked up a small number of times. The J gene is TRBJ2-2, the V gene TRBV18; D gene unclear. This CDR3 region has 15 residues. With 6 bases removed from V and 2 bases from J, the gap between germline ends came to 13 bases. Germline V lookup: CDR1 KGHSH, CDR2 LQKENI. CDR3 sequence: CASSHKEFNTGELFF. The CDR3 DNA sequence: TGTGCCAGCTCTCACAAGGAGTTCAACACCGGGGAGCTGTTTTTT.

This clonotype showed up just a few times. The chain combines TRBV2 with TRBJ2-1, with 8 bases lining up with TRBD1. Germline values: CDR1 SNHLY, CDR2 FYNNEI. The V segment lost 7 bases and the J segment 0 bases; nucleotides outside the gene matches: 11. This CDR3 has 17 residues. Here the CDR3 DNA reads TGTGCCAGCATAACCAACAGGGGGTTCAGCTCCTACAATGAGCAGTTCTTC. This gives the protein CASITNRGFSSYNEQFF.

This clonotype was detected a few times. The CDR3 DNA reads as TGCAGTGCTACTGTAACAAATGGGGGAAATGAGCAGTTCTTC. This codes for CSATVTNGGNEQFF. J is TRBJ2-1 and V is TRBV20-1; possibly TRBD1 or TRBD2 for D (5 bases each). This CDR3 is 14 amino acids long. Germline CDR1 DFQATT, CDR2 SNEGSKA (reference sequence). Trimming pared 4 bases from V and 7 bases from J, leaving 17 bases between.

This clonotype was observed a few times. The gene calls are TRBV4-2 and TRBJ1-6; 8 bases line up with TRBD1. V lost 4 bases to trimming and J lost 7 bases; unmatched junction nucleotides: 6. CDR3 size: 15 residues. Germline CDR1 is LGHNA and CDR2 is YNFKEQ. In DNA form, the CDR3 reads TGTGCCAGCAGCCGATTGGACAGGGAAAATTCACCCCTCCACTTT. This encodes CASSRLDRENSPLHF.

The chain recombines TRBV27 with TRBJ1-2; a weak D match, TRBD1 (5 bases). The CDR3 has 14 residues. CDR1 and CDR2 from the germline V gene are MNHEY and SMNVEV (reference sequence). With 5 bases removed from V and 2 bases from J, the gap between germline ends came to 12 bases. The CDR3 DNA reads TGTGCCAGCAGTGGGGACGTGGCGAACTATGGCTACACCTTC. It codes for CASSGDVANYGYTF.

This clonotype was found a few times. The V call is TRBV7-2, the J call TRBJ2-7; 10 bases match TRBD1. Germline trimming cut 6 bases from V and 7 bases from J; bases unmatched to any gene: 12. Looked up from germline, CDR1 is SGHTA and CDR2 is FQGNSA. The CDR3 covers 15 residues. The CDR3 coding sequence is TGTGCCAGCAGTTATCTAGACAGGGGGCTGGGAGAGCAGTACTTC. It yields the protein CASSYLDRGLGEQYF.

This rearrangement joins TRBV2 to TRBJ1-4; D remains unclear. The CDR3 loop spans 14 amino acids. CDR1 and CDR2 (germline): SNHLY, FYNNEI. V was shortened by 3 bases and J by 3 bases, with 8 bases between the two germline ends. CDR3 DNA sequence: TGTGCCAGCAGTGATTTGGGATCTAATGAAAAACTGTTTTTT. Protein sequence: CASSDLGSNEKLFF.

This clonotype turned up a few times. The genes are TRBV7-9 and TRBJ2-7; perhaps TRBD2 as D (5 bases). The V end lost 5 bases, the J end lost 7 bases, and 12 bases lay between the germline ends. The germline V gene has CDR1 SEHNR and CDR2 FQNEAQ (reference sequence). The CDR3 runs to 12 residues. The CDR3 DNA sequence: TGTGCCAGCAGCCCCCCCGAGGGAGAGCAGTACTTC. It yields the protein CASSPPEGEQYF.

This clonotype was detected a few times. A much larger clonotype is one base distant, so this may be a read error. The chain uses TRBV11-2 and TRBJ2-7; no reliable D call. V shed 4 bases and J shed 3 bases, with 10 bases lying between them. The germline V gene encodes CDR1 SGHAT and CDR2 FQNNGV. This CDR3 has 13 residues. The CDR3, as DNA: TGTGCCAGCAGCTCAGATGCCGACTACGAGCAGTACTTC. It is translated as CASSSDADYEQYF.

This clonotype occurred many times. The CDR3: CASSSWAQGGTEAFF. The CDR3 bases are TGTGCCAGCAGCTCTTGGGCACAGGGAGGCACTGAAGCTTTCTTT. The V and J genes are TRBV7-2 and TRBJ1-1, with TRBD1 as a possible D gene (6 bases). CDR3 length: 15 amino acids. V gave up 4 bases and J gave up 4 bases, with 16 bases separating them. Germline V lookup: CDR1 SGHTA, CDR2 FQGNSA.

This clonotype was found a few times. V is TRBV5-1 and J is TRBJ1-1; 10 bases agree with TRBD1. V was clipped by 3 bases and J by 5 bases; unmatched bases: 10. Per the germline V gene, CDR1 is SGHRS and CDR2 is YFSETQ. The CDR3 extends over 16 amino acids. This CDR3 reads CASSSSRDRGFTEAFF. Written as DNA, the CDR3 is TGCGCCAGCAGCTCCTCGAGGGACAGGGGTTTTACTGAAGCTTTCTTT.

Ten or more counts support this clonotype. The rearrangement links TRBV5-1 to TRBJ2-3, with 8 bases fitting TRBD2. Germline loops: CDR1 SGHRS, CDR2 YFSETQ. The CDR3 loop spans 15 amino acids. V dropped 5 bases and J dropped 3; count of bases not matched to a gene: 8. For the CDR3, the DNA is TGCGCCAGCAGGGAGACTAGCGTGAGTACAGATACGCAGTATTTT. Protein sequence: CASRETSVSTDTQYF.

This chain uses TRBV4-1 with TRBJ2-2, with 9 nucleotides matching TRBD2. Germline CDR1 MGHRA, CDR2 YSYEKL. V lost 1 base to trimming and J lost 4 bases; unmatched junction nucleotides: 13. The CDR3 extends over 19 amino acids. The CDR3 is CASSQVLPTSGPITGELFF. CDR3 bases: TGCGCCAGCAGCCAAGTTCTCCCGACTAGCGGTCCGATCACCGGGGAGCTGTTTTTT.